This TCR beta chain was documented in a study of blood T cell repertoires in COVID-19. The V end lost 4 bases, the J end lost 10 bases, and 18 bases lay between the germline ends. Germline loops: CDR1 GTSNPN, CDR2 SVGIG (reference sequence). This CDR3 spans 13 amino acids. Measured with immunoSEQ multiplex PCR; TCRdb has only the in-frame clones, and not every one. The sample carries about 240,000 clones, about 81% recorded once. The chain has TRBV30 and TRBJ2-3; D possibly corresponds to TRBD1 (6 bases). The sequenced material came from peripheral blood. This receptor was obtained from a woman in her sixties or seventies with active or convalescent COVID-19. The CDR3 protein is CAWNRVPGGSQYF. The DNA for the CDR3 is TGTGCCTGGAACAGGGTTCCCGGTGGGTCGCAGTATTTT. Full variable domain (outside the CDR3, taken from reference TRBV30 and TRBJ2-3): SQTIHQWPATLVQPVGSPLSLECTVEGTSNPNLYWYRQAAGRGLQLLFYSVGIGQISSEVPQNLSASRPQDRQFILSSKKLLLSDSGFYLCAWNRVPGGSQYFGPGTRLTVL.